This paragraph reports one TCR beta chain. Germline CDR1 MNHEY, CDR2 SVGAGI. Unmatched junction bases numbered 6, after V lost 6 bases and J lost 8 bases. This CDR3 comprises 13 residues. How the authors handled the data: Scientists estimated how many nucleated cells there were by amplifying reference gene primers. The repertoire was sequenced with immunoSEQ multiplex PCR; TCRdb's copy has only in-frame clones and lacks some. The DNA gave D and trimming, while V, J and clone size come from that table. The data contain roughly 120,000 clones, less than 90% of them seen just once; the ten biggest clones take up roughly 7.9%. The sample is drawn from a study of blood T cell repertoires in COVID-19. The wider study: Whether acute or convalescent, the COVID-19 samples came from the United States, Italy and Spain. PBMCs, B-cell-depleted T cells, or T cells were the source of the cDNA or gDNA that made up the material.

This chain connects TRBV6-5 to TRBJ1-2; 10 nucleotides align to TRBD1. This receptor was obtained from an older man who had recovered from COVID-19. The specimen sequenced was peripheral blood. CDR3 in amino acids: CASRPGQGYGYTF. Here the CDR3 DNA reads TGTGCCAGCAGACCGGGACAGGGGTACGGCTACACCTTC.